This is a list of T cell receptor beta chains from one sample in a study of blood T cell repertoires in COVID-19. The assay was immunoSEQ multiplex PCR, and TCRdb's table has in-frame clones only and misses some. Of under 300,000 clones in the sample, around 90% were seen once. Sequenced sample: peripheral blood. The receptor set was obtained from a man aged 25-45 years with COVID-19, enrolled during active disease. Each CDR3 is given with its conserved first and last residue. Each record gives: clone size, D gene, J gene, V gene, CDR3 DNA, CDR3 protein. The D gene is left open where the match is weak. Some rows have no size entry. The others give once, few or many, or a class for an expanded clone.

clone_size: NA; d_call: NA; j_call: TRBJ1-5; v_call: TRBV5-1; cdr3_nt: TGCGCCAGCAGCTTGGAAGGGGTCAATCAGCCCCAGCATTTT; cdr3_aa: CASSLEGVNQPQHF
clone_size: NA; d_call: NA; j_call: TRBJ1-1; v_call: TRBV5-1; cdr3_nt: TGCGCCAGCAGTATCGGGGTTAACACTGAAGCTTTCTTT; cdr3_aa: CASSIGVNTEAFF
clone_size: NA; d_call: NA; j_call: TRBJ1-1; v_call: TRBV19; cdr3_nt: TGTGCCAGTAGAATCCGGGAGATGGACACTGAAGCTTTCTTT; cdr3_aa: CASRIREMDTEAFF
clone_size: once; d_call: NA; j_call: TRBJ1-2; v_call: TRBV6-5; cdr3_nt: TGTGCCAGCAGCGGTTATGGCTACACCTTC; cdr3_aa: CASSGYGYTF
clone_size: once; d_call: TRBD1; j_call: TRBJ1-2; v_call: TRBV27; cdr3_nt: TGTGCCAGCAGACTAACAGGGGGCGCGGATGGCTACACCTTC; cdr3_aa: CASRLTGGADGYTF
clone_size: NA; d_call: TRBD1; j_call: TRBJ2-3; v_call: TRBV4-1; cdr3_nt: TGCGCCAGCAAGGGACAGAACACAGATACGCAGTATTTT; cdr3_aa: CASKGQNTDTQYF
clone_size: few; d_call: NA; j_call: TRBJ1-1; v_call: TRBV27; cdr3_nt: TGTGCCAGCAGTTCCCCGCCAGAGAACACTGAAGCTTTCTTT; cdr3_aa: CASSSPPENTEAFF
clone_size: NA; d_call: NA; j_call: TRBJ1-2; v_call: TRBV9; cdr3_nt: TGTGCCAGCGACACGAACTATGGCTACACCTTC; cdr3_aa: CASDTNYGYTF
clone_size: NA; d_call: TRBD2; j_call: TRBJ2-1; v_call: TRBV11-2; cdr3_nt: TGTGCCAGCAGCTTAGAACTAGCGGGGGATAATGAGCAGTTCTTC; cdr3_aa: CASSLELAGDNEQFF
clone_size: NA; d_call: TRBD2; j_call: TRBJ2-1; v_call: TRBV14; cdr3_nt: TGTGCCAGCAGCCTCGCGGATCTAGCGGGGGGTGAGCAGTTCTTC; cdr3_aa: CASSLADLAGGEQFF
clone_size: NA; d_call: NA; j_call: TRBJ2-7; v_call: TRBV6-1; cdr3_nt: TGTGCCAGCAGTGAAGGTTGGGGCAGGCCCTACGAGCAGTACTTC; cdr3_aa: CASSEGWGRPYEQYF
clone_size: NA; d_call: NA; j_call: TRBJ2-3; v_call: TRBV7-3; cdr3_nt: TGTGCCAGCAGCCAGGGACACAACACAGATACGCAGTATTTT; cdr3_aa: CASSQGHNTDTQYF